This passage covers 9 T cell receptor beta chains from one sample sequenced in a study of T cells in Graves' hyperthyroidism and ophthalmopathy. Regions amplified from RNA transcripts were the TCR beta CDR3 regions. Carried out on the TCR CDR3, a first-round RT-PCR used the HTBI primer set. Each CDR3 protein gets one entry after TCRdb re-called the multiplex PCR reads with MiXCR. Of 270,000 or so distinct CDR3 sequences in the sample, 12% to 15% are singletons; the top ten hold roughly 31%. The source material was blood. The receptors originated from a woman aged 50 to 60 with Graves' hyperthyroidism that later progressed to Graves' ophthalmopathy.

This clonotype was counted many times. The chain recombines TRBV6-5 with TRBJ1-1; a possible D gene is TRBD1 (6 bases). CDR1 and CDR2 from the germline V gene are MNHEY and SVGAGI. This CDR3 has 13 amino acids. Deletions cut 2 bases from V and 8 bases from J, with 12 bases between. CDR3 nucleotides: TGTGCCAGCAGTTACCTGGACAGAGACGAAGCTTTCTTT. Its translation is CASSYLDRDEAFF.

Comments on this clonotype: The junction differs from germline at one of its ends, possibly a read error. The V call is TRBV30, the J call TRBJ1-2, with D possibly TRBD1 on 6 matching bases. The CDR3 has 14 residues. Looked up from germline, CDR1 is GTSNPN and CDR2 is SVGIG (reference sequence). CDR3 nucleotide sequence: TGTGCCTGGACCTTACAGGGAGCTAACTATGGCCACACCTTC. Translation: CAWTLQGANYGHTF.

This clonotype has at least ten counts. The chain recombines TRBV15 with TRBJ1-1; D unresolved. Deletions cut 0 bases from V and 7 bases from J, with 9 bases between. This CDR3 region has 13 residues. Germline CDR1 LNHNV, CDR2 YYDKDF (reference sequence). The CDR3 region has the DNA TGTGCCACCAGCAGAGATCAGGATCTTGAAGCTTTCTTT. The encoded protein is CATSRDQDLEAFF.

This clonotype has at least ten counts. This chain joins TRBV5-1 and TRBJ2-5, with 7 bases identical to TRBD1. J lost 4 bases, V lost 4 bases, and 4 bases had no gene match. Germline V CDR1 and CDR2: SGHRS, YFSETQ. This CDR3 has 13 residues. The CDR3, as DNA: TGCGCCAGCAGCGGGACAGTAACAGAGACCCAGTACTTC. This translates into CASSGTVTETQYF.

The sample holds many counts of this clonotype. Sequence at one end of the junction differs from germline and may be a read error. This chain connects TRBV28 to TRBJ2-5; 12 nucleotides agree with TRBD2. The CDR3 length is 15 residues. CDR1 and CDR2 (germline): MDHEN, SYDVKM. As DNA, the CDR3 is TGTGCCAGCGAAGGAGGACTAGCGGGGAAAGACACCCAGTACTTC. This codes for CASEGGLAGKDTQYF.

This clonotype was observed at least ten times. The chain is built from TRBV6-1 and TRBJ2-7, with D perhaps TRBD1 (6 bases). Trimming cost V 7 bases and J 1 base, with 8 bases left between them. This CDR3 is 12 amino acids long. The germline CDR1 and CDR2 sequences are MNHNS and SASEGT. CDR3 sequence reads: CASTGESYEQYF. The CDR3 DNA sequence: TGTGCCAGCACAGGGGAATCCTACGAGCAGTACTTC.

Comments on this clonotype: A much larger clone differs by one base, so this may be a read error. The chain employs TRBV7-9 and TRBJ2-5; possible D gene TRBD2, 5 bases. V was clipped by 5 bases and J by 7 bases, with 11 bases between them. This CDR3 contains 12 residues. Germline values: CDR1 SEHNR, CDR2 FQNEAQ (reference sequence). CDR3 sequence (DNA): TGTGCCAGCAGCCCAACCGCGGGGACCCAGTACTTC. Residues: CASSPTAGTQYF. The full variable domain, with the rest looked up from reference TRBV7-9 and TRBJ2-5, is DTGVSQNPRHKITKRGQNVTFRCDPISEHNRLYWYRQTLGQGPEFLTYFQNEAQLEKSRLLSDRFSAERPKGSFSTLEIQRTEQGDSAMYLCASSPTAGTQYFGPGTRLLVL.

The table lists this clonotype with many counts. The V and J genes are TRBV3-1 and TRBJ1-2; maybe TRBD1 (6 bases). CDR1 is LGHDT, CDR2 YNNKEL, per germline (reference sequence). CDR3 length: 14 amino acids. The V end was cut by 4 bases, the J end by 6 bases, with 15 bases between. This chain's CDR3 is CASSRLGGQHGYTF. The DNA for the CDR3 is TGTGCCAGCAGCCGTCTCGGGGGGCAACATGGCTACACCTTC.

To note about this clonotype: This likely traces to a read error, being one base from a far larger clone. The chain couples TRBV5-1 to TRBJ2-5; TRBD1 might be the D (5 bases). From germline, CDR1 is SGHRS and CDR2 YFSETQ. The CDR3 consists of 12 residues. The CDR3 loop is CTSSLQGETQYF. CDR3 coding DNA: TGCACCAGCAGCTTGCAGGGAGAGACCCAGTACTTC.